This TCR beta chain originates from a study of blood T cell repertoires in COVID-19. Study as a whole: The origin of the acute and convalescent COVID-19 samples was the United States, Italy and Spain.

This clone was observed a handful of times. The CDR3 sequence is 16 residues long. In germline, CDR1 is SGDLS, CDR2 YYNGEE. V was pared by 3 bases and J by 6 bases, with 7 bases of the junction left unmatched. Original handling: Estimation of nucleated cell counts was performed using reference gene primer amplification. The repertoire was sequenced with immunoSEQ multiplex PCR; TCRdb's copy has only in-frame clones and lacks some. V and J calls plus clone size are reproduced from that table; the DNA served to infer D and trimming. The table lists 150,000 or so clones, over 75% of them singletons. This sequence originates from a woman in her 50s who had recovered from COVID-19. V usage is TRBV9 and J usage is TRBJ2-7, with 15 bases matching TRBD2. What was sequenced was PBMCs or T cells enriched from blood (not recorded which). CDR3: CASSAGLAGGLGEQYF. The CDR3 bases are TGTGCCAGCAGCGCCGGACTAGCGGGGGGGCTCGGCGAGCAGTACTTC. Filled out from reference TRBV9 and TRBJ2-7, the complete variable domain reads DSGVTQTPKHLITATGQRVTLRCSPRSGDLSVYWYQQSLDQGLQFLIQYYNGEERAKGNILERFSAQQFPDLHSELNLSSLELGDSALYFCASSAGLAGGLGEQYFGPGTRLTVT.